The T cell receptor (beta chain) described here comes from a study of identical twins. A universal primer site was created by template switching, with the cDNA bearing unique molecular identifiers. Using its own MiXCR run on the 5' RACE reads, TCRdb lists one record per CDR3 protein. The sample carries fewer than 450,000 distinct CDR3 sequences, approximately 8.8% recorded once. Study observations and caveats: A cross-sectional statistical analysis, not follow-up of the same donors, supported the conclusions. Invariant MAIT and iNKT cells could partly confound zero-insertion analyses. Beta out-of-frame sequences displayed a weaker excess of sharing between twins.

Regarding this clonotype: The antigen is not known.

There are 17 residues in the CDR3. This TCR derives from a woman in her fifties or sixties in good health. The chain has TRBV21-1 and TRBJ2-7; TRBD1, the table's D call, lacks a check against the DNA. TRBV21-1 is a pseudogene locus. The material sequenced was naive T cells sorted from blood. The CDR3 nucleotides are TGTGCCAGCAGCAAAGTGGACCGGGACAGGAGAAACTACGAGCAGTACTTC. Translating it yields CASSKVDRDRRNYEQYF.